This entry lists 16 T cell receptor beta chains sequenced from one sample in a study of human T cells and chemical hapten exposure. TCRdb reprocessed the RACE reads via MiXCR and lists one record per CDR3 protein. The sample holds about 100,000 distinct CDR3 sequences, over 10% seen once. The time point denotes: patch test 2, 6 weeks after DPC sensitization. Specified treatment: therapeutic diphenylcyclopropenone sensitization with weekly scalp DPC. Sequencing used whole blood, obtained in connection with sensitization to the hapten diphenylcyclopropenone (DPC). Source of these receptors: a middle-aged woman with alopecia areata. Some clones in this sample may be carry-over from other donors' samples.

The rearrangement links TRBV29-1 to TRBJ2-1; weak D call: TRBD1 (7 bases). CDR3 length: 13 amino acids. Germline CDR1 is SQVTM and CDR2 is ANQGSEA. With 7 bases removed from V and 4 bases from J, the gap between germline ends came to 14 bases. The CDR3 spells CSAAGQLYNEQFF. In nucleotides, the CDR3 is TGCAGCGCCGCGGGACAGCTATACAATGAGCAGTTCTTC.

This clonotype has ten or more counts. The chain combines TRBV4-3 with TRBJ1-2, with a weak D call TRBD1 (5 bases). Germline V gene sequence: CDR1 LGHNA, CDR2 YSLEER. V was shortened by 3 bases and J by 0 bases, with 11 bases between the two germline ends. The CDR3 has 15 amino acids. As DNA, the CDR3 is TGCGCCAGCAGCCAGGGGCCGTCTCCTAACTATGGCTACACCTTC. This gives the protein CASSQGPSPNYGYTF.

CDR3 sequence reads: CASSLGPGGNEQFF. The CDR3 nucleotides read TGCGCCAGCAGCTTGGGCCCCGGTGGCAATGAGCAGTTCTTC. The chain recombines TRBV5-1 with TRBJ2-1; D unclear. V was pared by 0 bases and J by 6 bases, with 10 bases between. This CDR3 contains 14 residues. Germline-derived CDR1 and CDR2 are SGHRS and YFSETQ. Full variable domain (remainder filled in from reference TRBV5-1 and TRBJ2-1): KAGVTQTPRYLIKTRGQQVTLSCSPISGHRSVSWYQQTPGQGLQFLFEYFSETQRNKGNFPGRFSGRQFSNSRSEMNVSTLELGDSALYLCASSLGPGGNEQFFGPGTRLTVL.

The chain recombines TRBV4-2 with TRBJ2-7; 9 nucleotides agree with TRBD1. Trimming removed 0 bases from V and 3 bases from J; junction bases left unmatched: 6. The V gene's germline CDR1 is LGHNA and CDR2 YNFKEQ. This CDR3 is 16 amino acids long. The CDR3 region has the DNA TGTGCCAGCAGCCAAGATCGGGGACAGGGTAACTACGAGCAGTACTTC. Protein: CASSQDRGQGNYEQYF.

This clonotype has at least ten counts. The chain carries TRBV7-2 and TRBJ2-1; D is ambiguous. The V end lost 3 bases, the J end lost 0 bases, and 9 bases lay between the germline ends. This CDR3 has 15 amino acids. Germline loops: CDR1 SGHTA, CDR2 FQGNSA. The CDR3 bases are TGTGCCAGCAGCTTTGGCTTCACCTCCTACAATGAGCAGTTCTTC. Its protein is CASSFGFTSYNEQFF.

This clonotype was seen repeatedly, ten times or more. The chain couples TRBV6-2 or TRBV6-3 to TRBJ2-3, with 7 bases fitting TRBD2. V lost 6 bases to trimming and J lost 2 bases; unmatched junction nucleotides: 5. Germline V gene data show CDR1 as MNHEY and CDR2 as SVGEGT. The CDR3 runs 14 residues. The CDR3 is CASSGTTITDTQYF. In nucleotides, the CDR3 is TGTGCCAGCAGCGGGACTACCATCACAGATACGCAGTATTTT.

The rearrangement joins TRBV5-1 to TRBJ2-7; the D call may be TRBD1 or TRBD2 (5 bases each). The CDR3 spans 15 residues. The V end was cut by 4 bases, the J end by 1 base, with 15 bases between. Germline V lookup: CDR1 SGHRS, CDR2 YFSETQ. CDR3 nucleotides: TGCGCCAGCAGCAGGGGACCGTATGGGTCCTACGAGCAGTACTTC. Translating it yields CASSRGPYGSYEQYF.

At least ten counts were recorded for this clonotype. This chain joins TRBV6-1 and TRBJ1-3; TRBD1 is a possible D gene (6 bases). The CDR3 has 15 amino acids. V gave up 4 bases and J gave up 0 bases, with 10 bases separating them. Per the germline V gene, CDR1 is MNHNS and CDR2 is SASEGT. The CDR3 here is CASSAQGFSGNTIYF. For the CDR3, the DNA is TGTGCCAGCAGTGCGCAGGGGTTCTCTGGAAACACCATATATTTT.

This clonotype turned up a few times. The genes are TRBV7-6 and TRBJ2-5, with D maybe TRBD2 (5 bases). The CDR3 runs to 14 residues. CDR1 is SGHVS, CDR2 FNYEAQ, per germline. Trimming took 5 bases from V and 1 from J, leaving 11 bases between them. CDR3 amino acids: CASSPRAGQETQYF. The CDR3 bases are TGTGCCAGCAGCCCCCGGGCGGGCCAAGAGACCCAGTACTTC.

The rearrangement uses TRBV18 and TRBJ2-7; D remains ambiguous. The CDR3 has 13 residues. The germline CDR1 and CDR2 sequences are KGHSH and LQKENI. V lost 3 bases to trimming and J lost 3 bases, with 9 bases between them. CDR3: CASSPGVHYEQYF. The CDR3 nucleotides read TGTGCCAGCTCACCTGGGGTACACTACGAGCAGTACTTC.

This clonotype was seen many times. CDR3 nucleotides: TGTGCCAGCAGTGAACGGAGAGCGGGTGGGGCCACTGAAGCTTTCTTT. Protein product: CASSERRAGGATEAFF. V is TRBV3-1 and J is TRBJ1-1; a possible D gene is TRBD1 (5 bases). The CDR3 spans 16 residues. Germline CDR1 is LGHDT and CDR2 is YNNKEL (reference sequence). The V end lost 6 bases, the J end lost 4 bases, and 21 bases lay between the germline ends.

This clonotype has a count of ten or more. The rearrangement links TRBV11-1 to TRBJ2-7, with 8 bases lining up with TRBD1. Germline CDR1 reads SGHAT; CDR2 reads FQDESV (reference sequence). This CDR3 is built from 14 residues. After removal of 6 bases from V and 1 base from J, the junction contained 5 bases not matched to a gene. CDR3 DNA: TGTGCCAGCAGTATGGACAGGGTATCCTACGAGCAGTACTTC. Its translation is CASSMDRVSYEQYF.

This clonotype has just a few counts. The chain joins TRBV12-3 or TRBV12-4 to TRBJ2-2; tentative D call: TRBD2 (5 bases). This CDR3 has 14 amino acids. The V and J ends lost 3 bases and 4 bases respectively, with 9 bases between them. CDR3 DNA: TGTGCCAGCAGTTTTGGACTGCCCACCGGGGAGCTGTTTTTT. Its translation: CASSFGLPTGELFF.

This clonotype was recorded many times. The chain carries TRBV18 and TRBJ2-6; TRBD1 might be the D (6 bases). Germline CDR1 reads KGHSH; CDR2 reads LQKENI. The CDR3 is 20 residues long. The germline V and J ends were trimmed by 3 bases and 4 bases, with 25 bases remaining between them. The CDR3 loop reads CASSPRTDLWGSDGANVLTF. Here the CDR3 DNA reads TGTGCCAGCTCACCCCGGACAGACCTCTGGGGCTCAGACGGGGCCAACGTCCTGACTTTC.

The V and J genes are TRBV7-2 and TRBJ2-3; 7 nucleotides align to TRBD2. The CDR3 sequence is 14 residues long. Germline-derived CDR1 and CDR2 are SGHTA and FQGNSA. CDR3 loop: CATAREGGTDTQYF. The CDR3 DNA reads TGTGCGACTGCAAGGGAGGGCGGGACAGATACGCAGTATTTT.

V usage is TRBV6-5 and J usage is TRBJ2-2; weak D call: TRBD2 (7 bases). CDR1 and CDR2 (germline): MNHEY, SVGAGI. The CDR3 covers 14 residues. Trimming shortened V by 4 bases and J by 6 bases, and 12 bases separated the two germline ends. The CDR3: CASSFGGRAGELFF. CDR3 sequence (DNA): TGTGCCAGCAGTTTCGGGGGGCGGGCCGGGGAGCTGTTTTTT.